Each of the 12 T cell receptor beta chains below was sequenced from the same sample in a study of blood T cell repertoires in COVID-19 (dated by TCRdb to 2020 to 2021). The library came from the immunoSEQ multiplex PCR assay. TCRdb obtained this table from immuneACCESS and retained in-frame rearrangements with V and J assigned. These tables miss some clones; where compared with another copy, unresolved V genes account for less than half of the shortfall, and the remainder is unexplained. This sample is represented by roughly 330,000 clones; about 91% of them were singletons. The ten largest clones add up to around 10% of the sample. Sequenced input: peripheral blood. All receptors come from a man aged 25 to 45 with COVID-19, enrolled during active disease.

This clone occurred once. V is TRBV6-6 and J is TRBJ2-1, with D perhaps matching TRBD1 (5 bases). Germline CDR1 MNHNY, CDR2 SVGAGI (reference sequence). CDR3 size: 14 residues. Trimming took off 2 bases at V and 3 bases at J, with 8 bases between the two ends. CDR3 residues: CASSYRGFYNEQFF. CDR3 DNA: TGTGCCAGCAGTTACAGGGGTTTCTACAATGAGCAGTTCTTC.

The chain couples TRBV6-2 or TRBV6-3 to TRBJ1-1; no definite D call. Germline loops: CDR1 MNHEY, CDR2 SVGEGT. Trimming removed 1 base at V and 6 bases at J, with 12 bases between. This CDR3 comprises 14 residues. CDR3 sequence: CASSYWAPVAEAFF. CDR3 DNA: TGTGCCAGCAGTTACTGGGCCCCAGTAGCTGAAGCTTTCTTT.

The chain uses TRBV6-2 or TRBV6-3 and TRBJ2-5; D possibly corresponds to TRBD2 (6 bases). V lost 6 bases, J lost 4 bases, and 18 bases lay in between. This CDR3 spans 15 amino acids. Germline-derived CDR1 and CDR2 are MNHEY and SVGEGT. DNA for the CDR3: TGTGCCAGCAGCCCGTTGGGACTGCCAAGAGAGACCCAGTACTTC. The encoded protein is CASSPLGLPRETQYF.

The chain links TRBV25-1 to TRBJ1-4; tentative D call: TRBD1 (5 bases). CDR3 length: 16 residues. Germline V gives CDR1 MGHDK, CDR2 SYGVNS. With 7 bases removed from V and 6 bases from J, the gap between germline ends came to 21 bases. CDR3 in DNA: TGTGCCAGCACTCCCACTATCGGGCAGGGCGATGAAAAACTGTTTTTT. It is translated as CASTPTIGQGDEKLFF.

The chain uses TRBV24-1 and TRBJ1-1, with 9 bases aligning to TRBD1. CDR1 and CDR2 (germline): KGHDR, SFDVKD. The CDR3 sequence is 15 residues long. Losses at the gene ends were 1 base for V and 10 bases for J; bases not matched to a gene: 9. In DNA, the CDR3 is TGTGCCACCAGTGATTTAGGTACAGGGGGCCGGGGAGCTTTCTTT. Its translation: CATSDLGTGGRGAFF.

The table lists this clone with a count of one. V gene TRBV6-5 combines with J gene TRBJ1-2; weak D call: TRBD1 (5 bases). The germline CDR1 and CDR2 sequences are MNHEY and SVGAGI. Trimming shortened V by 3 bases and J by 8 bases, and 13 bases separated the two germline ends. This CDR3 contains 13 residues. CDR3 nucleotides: TGTGCCAGCAGTTATCCAGGGTTTTCCGGCTACACCTTC. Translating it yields CASSYPGFSGYTF.

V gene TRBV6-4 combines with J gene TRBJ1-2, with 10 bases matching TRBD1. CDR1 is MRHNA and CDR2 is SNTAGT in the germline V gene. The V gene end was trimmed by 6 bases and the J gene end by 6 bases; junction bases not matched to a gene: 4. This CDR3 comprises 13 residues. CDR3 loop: CASRRGTGDGYTF. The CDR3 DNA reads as TGTGCCAGCAGGAGGGGGACAGGGGATGGCTACACCTTC.

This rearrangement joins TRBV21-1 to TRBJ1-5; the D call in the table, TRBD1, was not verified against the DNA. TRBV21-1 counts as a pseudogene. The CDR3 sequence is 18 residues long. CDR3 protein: CASSPRGYGTRGNQPQHF. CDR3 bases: TGTGCCAGCAGCCCCCGCGGGTACGGGACAAGGGGCAATCAGCCCCAGCATTTT.

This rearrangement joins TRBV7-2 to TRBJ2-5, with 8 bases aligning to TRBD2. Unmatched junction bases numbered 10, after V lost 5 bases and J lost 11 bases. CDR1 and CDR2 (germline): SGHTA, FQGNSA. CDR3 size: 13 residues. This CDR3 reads CASSLPGLEKQYF. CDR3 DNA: TGTGCCAGCAGCCTACCGGGACTAGAAAAGCAGTACTTC.

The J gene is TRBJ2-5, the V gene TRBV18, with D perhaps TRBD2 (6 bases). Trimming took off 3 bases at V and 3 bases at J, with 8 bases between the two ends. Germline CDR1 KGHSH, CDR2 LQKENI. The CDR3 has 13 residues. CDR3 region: CASSPQREETQYF. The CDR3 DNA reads TGTGCCAGCTCACCCCAGCGGGAAGAGACCCAGTACTTC.

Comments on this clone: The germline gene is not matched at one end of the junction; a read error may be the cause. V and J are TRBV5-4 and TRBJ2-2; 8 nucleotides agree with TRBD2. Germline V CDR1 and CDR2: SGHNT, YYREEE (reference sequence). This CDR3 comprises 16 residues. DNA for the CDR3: TGTGCCAGCGGATTTCGGGGGGGCGCGAAAACCGGGGAGCTGTTTTTT. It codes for CASGFRGGAKTGELFF.

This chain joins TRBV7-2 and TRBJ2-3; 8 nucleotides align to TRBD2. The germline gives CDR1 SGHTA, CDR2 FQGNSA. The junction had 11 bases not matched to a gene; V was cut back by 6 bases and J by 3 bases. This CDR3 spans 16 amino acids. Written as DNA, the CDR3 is TGTGCCAGCAGATTTCATAGCGGGATGGGTACAGATACGCAGTATTTT. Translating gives CASRFHSGMGTDTQYF.